Shown below are 14 T cell receptor beta chains from a single sample sequenced in a study of blood T cell repertoires in COVID-19. The repertoire was sequenced with immunoSEQ multiplex PCR; TCRdb's copy has only in-frame clones and lacks some. Among some 310,000 clones listed, more than 75% were seen once. Sequencing was performed on peripheral blood. The receptors derive from a man aged 50 to 60 with active or convalescent COVID-19.

The V call is TRBV29-1, the J call TRBJ2-5, with D uncertain. This CDR3 comprises 10 residues. The V and J ends lost 4 bases and 4 bases respectively, with 4 bases between them. Germline CDR1 is SQVTM and CDR2 is ANQGSEA. CDR3 sequence: CSVARETQYF. For the CDR3, the DNA is TGCAGCGTTGCGAGAGAGACCCAGTACTTC.

The chain combines TRBV5-1 with TRBJ1-1; a weak D match, TRBD1 (5 bases). The CDR3 loop spans 14 amino acids. Trimming removed 1 base at V and 3 bases at J, with 10 bases between. Germline assignment: CDR1 SGHRS and CDR2 YFSETQ. The CDR3 sequence: CASSLRQLDTEAFF. CDR3 coding DNA: TGCGCCAGCAGCTTGAGACAGCTTGACACTGAAGCTTTCTTT.

The genes are TRBV12-5 and TRBJ2-7; the match to TRBD1 covers 9 bases. The V gene end was trimmed by 11 bases and the J gene end by 3 bases; junction bases not matched to a gene: 11. CDR1 is LGHNT and CDR2 is FRNRAP in the germline V gene. CDR3 length equals 14 residues. The CDR3 nucleotides are TGTGCTTGGGGACAGGGTAGGGGTTTCTACGAGCAGTACTTC. It translates to CAWGQGRGFYEQYF. The whole variable domain, remainder taken from reference TRBV12-5 and TRBJ2-7, is DARVTQTPRHKVTEMGQEVTMRCQPILGHNTVFWYRQTMMQGLELLAYFRNRAPLDDSGMPKDRFSAEMPDATLATLKIQPSEPRDSAVYFCAWGQGRGFYEQYFGPGTRLTVT.

The gene calls are TRBV18 and TRBJ2-5; 7 bases line up with TRBD1. The CDR3 is made up of 13 amino acids. V shed 5 bases, J shed 5 bases, and the junction held 5 bases outside the gene matches. Germline V lookup: CDR1 KGHSH, CDR2 LQKENI. CDR3 DNA sequence: TGTGCCAGCTCAACCCTGGACAGGGAGACCCAGTACTTC. Translating it yields CASSTLDRETQYF.

The genes are TRBV30 and TRBJ2-2; no clear D gene. The CDR3 contains 14 residues. Deletions cut 0 bases from V and 1 base from J, with 6 bases between. CDR1 and CDR2 from the germline V gene are GTSNPN and SVGIG (reference sequence). CDR3 loop: CAWSVGVNTGELFF. In nucleotides, the CDR3 is TGTGCCTGGAGTGTGGGCGTGAACACCGGGGAGCTGTTTTTT.

J is TRBJ2-7 and V is TRBV6-5, with TRBD1 matching over 11 bases. Germline CDR1 reads MNHEY; CDR2 reads SVGAGI. The V segment lost 2 bases and the J segment 3 bases; nucleotides outside the gene matches: 6. The CDR3 consists of 16 residues. DNA for the CDR3: TGTGCCAGCAGTTACACGCGGACAGGGGGCGTCTACGAGCAGTACTTC. It encodes CASSYTRTGGVYEQYF.

The chain joins TRBV18 to TRBJ2-4; D is perhaps TRBD1 (6 bases). Germline CDR1 reads KGHSH; CDR2 reads LQKENI. The CDR3 covers 15 residues. The germline V and J ends were trimmed by 5 bases and 1 base, with 12 bases remaining between them. The CDR3 DNA reads as TGTGCCAGCTCAAGGACAGAAGGGGCCAAAAACATTCAGTACTTC. Translated, it gives CASSRTEGAKNIQYF. Full variable domain (remainder filled in from reference TRBV18 and TRBJ2-4): NAGVMQNPRHLVRRRGQEARLRCSPMKGHSHVYWYRQLPEEGLKFMVYLQKENIIDESGMPKERFSAEFPKEGPSILRIQQVVRGDSAAYFCASSRTEGAKNIQYFGAGTRLSVL.

The genes are TRBV5-1 and TRBJ2-7, with D maybe TRBD1 (5 bases). CDR1 SGHRS and CDR2 YFSETQ come from the germline V gene. The ends were cut back, 5 bases at V and 6 bases at J, with 18 bases in the middle. The CDR3 is made up of 14 amino acids. The CDR3 DNA reads TGCGCCAGCAGTTCCCGACAGCCCCCTGGCGAGCAGTACTTC. Protein: CASSSRQPPGEQYF.

The sample holds a few counts of this clone. The V call is TRBV2, the J call TRBJ1-5; TRBD1 aligns across 9 bases. Germline V gene lookup returns CDR1 SNHLY and CDR2 FYNNEI. V was clipped by 4 bases and J by 3 bases; unmatched bases: 1. This CDR3 has 14 residues. Here the CDR3 DNA reads TGTGCCAGCAGTGGGACAGGGGACAATCAGCCCCAGCATTTT. Translated, it gives CASSGTGDNQPQHF.

The chain has TRBV24-1 and TRBJ1-5; D not resolved. Germline assignment: CDR1 KGHDR and CDR2 SFDVKD. This CDR3 is 12 amino acids long. V was shortened by 4 bases and J by 5 bases, with 5 bases between the two germline ends. The CDR3: CATSDPDQPQHF. In DNA, the CDR3 is TGTGCCACCAGTGACCCCGATCAGCCCCAGCATTTT.

This rearrangement joins TRBV2 to TRBJ2-1; the match to TRBD1 covers 7 bases. The trim removed 4 bases at V and 6 bases at J, leaving 3 bases unmatched. From germline, CDR1 is SNHLY and CDR2 FYNNEI. This CDR3 comprises 13 residues. CDR3 sequence (DNA): TGTGCCAGCAGTGCGCAGGGGGTCAATGAGCAGTTCTTC. It is translated as CASSAQGVNEQFF.

In this sample, this clone turned up a few times. This chain connects TRBV7-9 to TRBJ1-1; no definite D call. Trimming pared 5 bases from V and 4 bases from J, leaving 14 bases between. CDR1 and CDR2 (germline): SEHNR, FQNEAQ (reference sequence). CDR3 length: 14 amino acids. The chain's CDR3 is CASSLDRRSTEAFF. The CDR3 DNA is TGTGCCAGCAGCCTAGATCGTCGGAGCACTGAAGCTTTCTTT. Full variable domain (remainder filled in from reference TRBV7-9 and TRBJ1-1): DTGVSQNPRHKITKRGQNVTFRCDPISEHNRLYWYRQTLGQGPEFLTYFQNEAQLEKSRLLSDRFSAERPKGSFSTLEIQRTEQGDSAMYLCASSLDRRSTEAFFGQGTRLTVV.

This clone occurred a few times. The chain links TRBV4-1 to TRBJ2-2, with 13 bases identical to TRBD2. This CDR3 has 18 amino acids. Germline V gene sequence: CDR1 MGHRA, CDR2 YSYEKL. V lost 4 bases to trimming and J lost 0 bases; unmatched junction nucleotides: 5. The CDR3 DNA reads as TGCGCCAGCAGCCCGGGACTAGCGGGGCCCGCGAACACCGGGGAGCTGTTTTTT. It translates to CASSPGLAGPANTGELFF.

The chain couples TRBV28 to TRBJ2-7; maybe TRBD2 (6 bases). CDR3 length equals 14 residues. Germline values: CDR1 MDHEN, CDR2 SYDVKM. V lost 10 bases and J 0 bases, leaving 16 bases between the germline ends. The DNA for the CDR3 is TGTGCCATCGGCGGGGCGGGGAGCTCCTACGAGCAGTACTTC. Its protein product is CAIGGAGSSYEQYF.